Shown below are 32 T cell receptor beta chains from a single sample sequenced in a study of early T cells in non-severe SARS-CoV-2 infection. Via MiXCR, TCRdb re-called the 5' RACE reads, giving one row per CDR3 protein. This sample has roughly 28,000 distinct CDR3 sequences, with more than 4% found just once. The source material was whole blood. The source of these receptors is an adult who was a healthcare worker with PCR-confirmed SARS-CoV-2 infection or an uninfected control (not recorded which).

The table lists this clonotype with many counts. This chain connects TRBV6-1 to TRBJ2-5; TRBD1 is a possible D gene (5 bases). V dropped 2 bases and J dropped 5 bases, with 15 bases sitting between them. CDR3 length: 15 residues. Germline values: CDR1 MNHNS, CDR2 SASEGT. The CDR3 DNA reads as TGTGCCAGCAGTGAAAATTCAAGGGGTCGGGAGACCCAGTACTTC. This gives the protein CASSENSRGRETQYF.

This clonotype was counted ten times or more. V is TRBV6-5 and J is TRBJ1-6, with 7 bases matching TRBD1. Germline CDR1 MNHEY, CDR2 SVGAGI. Trimming at V came to 6 bases and at J to 0 bases, leaving 17 bases not matched to a gene. The CDR3 runs to 20 residues. The CDR3 region is CASSPTLGHRGSSYNSPLHF. In DNA form, the CDR3 reads TGTGCCAGCAGCCCAACTTTGGGCCACAGGGGCAGCTCCTATAATTCACCCCTCCACTTT.

This clonotype was observed many times. The CDR3, as DNA: TGTGCCAGTAGTTTACAGCGATTGAACACTGAAGCTTTCTTT. Translating gives CASSLQRLNTEAFF. The chain employs TRBV19 and TRBJ1-1; D not certain. This CDR3 is built from 14 residues. Germline V gene lookup returns CDR1 LNHDA and CDR2 SQIVND (reference sequence). The V gene lost 5 bases and the J gene lost 0 bases, with 10 bases spanning the gap.

This clonotype was counted at least ten times. This chain uses TRBV12-5 with TRBJ1-1; no definite D call. Trimming removed 4 bases from V and 9 bases from J, with 15 bases in between. This CDR3 contains 13 residues. CDR1 and CDR2 (germline): LGHNT, FRNRAP. The CDR3 protein is CASGWSRGLQAFF. The CDR3 bases are TGTGCTAGTGGTTGGTCCCGAGGGCTCCAAGCTTTCTTT.

This clonotype was detected many times. The V and J genes are TRBV23-1 and TRBJ1-5, with D hard to call. TRBV23-1 is assigned to the ORF class and has an uncertain function. This CDR3 region has 15 residues. V dropped 3 bases and J dropped 0 bases, with 9 bases sitting between them. This chain's CDR3 is CASSHLQDSNQPQHF. The CDR3 DNA follows: TGCGCCAGCAGTCACCTTCAGGATAGCAATCAGCCCCAGCATTTT.

This clonotype came up many times. The genes are TRBV10-3 and TRBJ2-7; D call uncertain. This CDR3 has 13 residues. Trimming left V 2 bases short and J 2 bases short, with 7 bases between. Germline V gene sequence: CDR1 ENHRY, CDR2 SYGVKD. This CDR3 reads CAISEDQAYEQYF. Here the CDR3 DNA reads TGTGCCATCAGTGAGGACCAAGCCTACGAGCAGTACTTC.

There are many counts of this clonotype. The V gene is TRBV5-1, the J gene TRBJ1-1, with 7 bases identical to TRBD1. Looked up from germline, CDR1 is SGHRS and CDR2 is YFSETQ. The V and J ends lost 0 bases and 4 bases, in that order; junction bases with no gene match: 6. CDR3 length: 15 amino acids. The CDR3: CASSLATGRGTEAFF. The DNA for the CDR3 is TGCGCCAGCAGCTTGGCGACAGGGCGGGGCACTGAAGCTTTCTTT.

This clonotype occurred many times. This chain connects TRBV20-1 to TRBJ2-1; 7 bases are shared with TRBD2. The CDR3 covers 15 residues. V was pared by 0 bases and J by 4 bases, with 6 bases of the junction left unmatched. Germline CDR1 reads DFQATT; CDR2 reads SNEGSKA (reference sequence). The CDR3 region has the DNA TGCAGTGCTAGAGATGGGAGGGCCGCGTACAATGAGCAGTTCTTC. It yields the protein CSARDGRAAYNEQFF.

This clonotype was observed at least ten times. J is TRBJ1-6 and V is TRBV5-1; the D is unclear. Trimming left V 0 bases short and J 6 bases short, with 4 bases between. The length of the CDR3 is 13 residues. Per germline, CDR1 SGHRS and CDR2 YFSETQ. CDR3 sequence: CASSLGVNSPLHF. As DNA, the CDR3 is TGCGCCAGCAGCTTGGGGGTTAATTCACCCCTCCACTTT.

This clonotype was observed at least ten times. J is TRBJ2-4 and V is TRBV6-2 or TRBV6-3; 7 bases match TRBD1. Trimming removed 0 bases from V and 1 base from J; junction bases left unmatched: 18. Germline V gene sequence: CDR1 MNHEY, CDR2 SVGEGT. This CDR3 has 21 residues. CDR3 coding DNA: TGTGCCAGCAGTTACTCGATATACAGGGGTAATTCCCCAACGGCCAAAAACATTCAGTACTTC. Its protein product is CASSYSIYRGNSPTAKNIQYF.

This clonotype was counted only a few times. The genes are TRBV6-5 and TRBJ2-1, with unresolved D. The CDR3 sequence is 15 residues long. The germline V and J ends were trimmed by 8 bases and 9 bases, with 23 bases remaining between them. Germline CDR1 reads MNHEY; CDR2 reads SVGAGI. CDR3 nucleotide sequence: TGTGCCAGCCGGCTTACGGCGCCGGGCCAGAGTGAGCAGTTCTTC. Its protein product is CASRLTAPGQSEQFF.

This clonotype was counted ten times or more. V is TRBV28 and J is TRBJ1-1; D unclear. Trimming pared 4 bases from V and 4 bases from J, leaving 16 bases between. Germline loops: CDR1 MDHEN, CDR2 SYDVKM. The CDR3 has 15 residues. In nucleotides, the CDR3 is TGTGCCAGCAGTTACACCAAGACGGGGAGCACTGAAGCTTTCTTT. Translating gives CASSYTKTGSTEAFF.

The rearrangement joins TRBV10-1 to TRBJ2-1, with TRBD2 identical over 9 bases. CDR1 WNHNN and CDR2 SYGVQD come from the germline V gene (reference sequence). V dropped 6 bases and J dropped 3; count of bases not matched to a gene: 12. The CDR3 loop spans 17 amino acids. The CDR3 here is CASSLRMAREGYNEQFF. In DNA form, the CDR3 reads TGCGCCAGCAGCCTGAGGATGGCGCGGGAGGGCTACAATGAGCAGTTCTTC.

V usage is TRBV7-9 and J usage is TRBJ1-3; D is undetermined. In germline, CDR1 is SEHNR, CDR2 FQNEAQ (reference sequence). Trimming took off 4 bases at V and 0 bases at J, with 13 bases between the two ends. This CDR3 spans 16 amino acids. The CDR3 here is CASSWALADSGNTIYF. The CDR3 nucleotides are TGTGCCAGCAGCTGGGCCCTGGCAGACTCTGGAAACACCATATATTTT.

J is TRBJ2-7 and V is TRBV10-3, with a tentative D call TRBD1 (6 bases). Trimming removed 5 bases at V and 5 bases at J, with 10 bases between. The CDR3 extends over 12 amino acids. CDR1 is ENHRY, CDR2 SYGVKD, per germline. Written as DNA, the CDR3 is TGTGCCATCAGTACCCCAGGGGACGAGCAGTACTTC. This sequence encodes CAISTPGDEQYF.

The chain employs TRBV12-3 or TRBV12-4 and TRBJ2-7; TRBD2 is a possible D gene (6 bases). The CDR3 loop spans 12 amino acids. V dropped 5 bases and J dropped 6 bases, with 11 bases sitting between them. Here the CDR3 reads CASSVGSGEQYF. The CDR3 DNA sequence: TGTGCCAGCAGTGTCGGGAGCGGCGAGCAGTACTTC.

This clonotype has at least ten counts. The CDR3 bases are TGCGCCAGCCAGGGGGAAGAGACCCAGTACTTC. Its translation: CASQGEETQYF. The V gene is TRBV5-1, the J gene TRBJ2-5, with 7 positions matching TRBD1. Germline V lookup: CDR1 SGHRS, CDR2 YFSETQ. This CDR3 is built from 11 residues. The junction had 0 bases not matched to a gene; V was cut back by 7 bases and J by 3 bases.

Relative to its sample, this clonotype is medium-sized. V is TRBV14 and J is TRBJ1-1, with no clear D. There are 14 residues in the CDR3. Germline V gene data show CDR1 as SGHDN and CDR2 as FVKESK. Deletions cut 3 bases from V and 5 bases from J, with 13 bases between. CDR3 sequence: CASSQGNGLTEAFF. As DNA, the CDR3 is TGTGCCAGCAGCCAGGGGAACGGTTTAACTGAAGCTTTCTTT.

This clonotype was counted at least ten times. The V and J genes are TRBV11-2 and TRBJ1-2, with D perhaps TRBD1 (5 bases). The ends were cut back, 1 base at V and 4 bases at J, with 16 bases in the middle. Per germline, CDR1 SGHAT and CDR2 FQNNGV. The CDR3 runs 16 residues. CDR3 sequence: CASSLVRGFRSYGYTF. The CDR3 DNA is TGTGCCAGCAGCTTAGTACGGGGGTTCCGGAGCTATGGCTACACCTTC. Supplemented by reference TRBV11-2 and TRBJ1-2, the full variable domain reads EAGVAQSPRYKIIEKRQSVAFWCNPISGHATLYWYQQILGQGPKLLIQFQNNGVVDDSQLPKDRFSAERLKGVDSTLKIQPAKLEDSAVYLCASSLVRGFRSYGYTFGSGTRLTVV.

This clonotype came up many times. The rearrangement joins TRBV24-1 to TRBJ2-1; maybe TRBD1 (5 bases). CDR1 is KGHDR, CDR2 SFDVKD, per germline. The ends were cut back, 1 base at V and 9 bases at J, with 12 bases in the middle. The CDR3 length is 14 residues. The CDR3 loop reads CATSDLGAEGEQFF. CDR3 sequence (DNA): TGTGCCACCAGTGATTTAGGGGCGGAAGGTGAGCAGTTCTTC.

At least ten counts were recorded for this clonotype. CDR3 protein: CASSFGQGKVYEQYF. CDR3 DNA sequence: TGTGCCAGCAGCTTCGGGCAGGGGAAGGTCTACGAGCAGTACTTC. The J gene is TRBJ2-7, the V gene TRBV7-9, with a tentative D call TRBD1 (6 bases). CDR3 length: 15 amino acids. The V and J ends lost 3 bases and 3 bases respectively, with 15 bases between them. Germline lookup yields CDR1 SEHNR and CDR2 FQNEAQ (reference sequence). Full variable domain (outside the CDR3, taken from reference TRBV7-9 and TRBJ2-7): DTGVSQNPRHKITKRGQNVTFRCDPISEHNRLYWYRQTLGQGPEFLTYFQNEAQLEKSRLLSDRFSAERPKGSFSTLEIQRTEQGDSAMYLCASSFGQGKVYEQYFGPGTRLTVT.

The table lists this clonotype with many counts. V usage is TRBV20-1 and J usage is TRBJ2-1; TRBD2 aligns across 12 bases. CDR3 length: 14 residues. Trimming took 5 bases from V and 6 from J; bases not matched to a gene: 5. Germline V gene data show CDR1 as DFQATT and CDR2 as SNEGSKA (reference sequence). The CDR3 DNA sequence: TGCAGTGCTCCGTCTAGCGGGGGGGCCAATGAGCAGTTCTTC. Its translation: CSAPSSGGANEQFF.

This clonotype was picked up many times. The genes are TRBV5-1 and TRBJ2-1, with TRBD2 matching over 8 bases. Unmatched junction bases numbered 14, after V lost 1 base and J lost 2 bases. From germline, CDR1 is SGHRS and CDR2 YFSETQ. CDR3 size: 19 residues. For the CDR3, the DNA is TGCGCCAGCAGCTTGAGAGGGAGAACTAGCGGTTCCCCCTACAATGAGCAGTTCTTC. Translation gives CASSLRGRTSGSPYNEQFF.

The chain has TRBV12-3 or TRBV12-4 and TRBJ2-2, with D perhaps matching TRBD1 (5 bases). The length of the CDR3 is 14 residues. Trimming took off 3 bases at V and 1 base at J, with 6 bases between the two ends. The CDR3 bases are TGTGCCAGCAGTTTTGGACAGAACACCGGGGAGCTGTTTTTT. It specifies CASSFGQNTGELFF.

This clonotype appeared a few times. The chain joins TRBV18 to TRBJ2-7; 10 bases align to TRBD1. The V gene end was trimmed by 4 bases and the J gene end by 4 bases; junction bases not matched to a gene: 4. Germline V gives CDR1 KGHSH, CDR2 LQKENI. The CDR3 runs to 14 residues. The CDR3 here is CASSRQGALYEQYF. The CDR3 DNA reads TGTGCCAGCTCACGACAGGGGGCTCTATACGAGCAGTACTTC.

By proportion, this clonotype is medium-sized (0.01 to 0.1%). The chain combines TRBV18 with TRBJ2-3, with 7 positions matching TRBD1. The CDR3 runs 13 residues. Trimming cost V 3 bases and J 5 bases; bases outside gene matches: 2. Germline V gene sequence: CDR1 KGHSH, CDR2 LQKENI. Here the CDR3 reads CASSPYRGDTQYF. The CDR3 coding sequence is TGTGCCAGCTCACCGTACAGGGGAGATACGCAGTATTTT.

This clonotype was detected ten times or more. The V gene is TRBV12-3 or TRBV12-4, the J gene TRBJ2-7; D is unclear. Trimming removed 5 bases from V and 4 bases from J, with 9 bases in between. The CDR3 is 12 amino acids. The CDR3 DNA is TGTGCCAGCAGTCTGGCCGCATACGAGCAGTACTTC. This sequence encodes CASSLAAYEQYF.

This clonotype has a count of ten or more. This sequence joins TRBV20-1 and TRBJ2-5, with 14 bases lining up with TRBD2. Germline V gene sequence: CDR1 DFQATT, CDR2 SNEGSKA (reference sequence). V shed 1 base and J 3 bases; nucleotides not matched to a gene: 7. This CDR3 spans 17 amino acids. CDR3 protein: CSARAPGTSGRKETQYF. The CDR3 DNA reads TGCAGTGCTAGAGCCCCAGGGACTAGCGGGAGAAAAGAGACCCAGTACTTC.

By proportion, this clonotype is medium-sized. The chain recombines TRBV3-1 with TRBJ1-3; D uncertain. Per germline, CDR1 LGHDT and CDR2 YNNKEL (reference sequence). The CDR3 length is 13 residues. V was trimmed by 3 bases and J by 0 bases, leaving 3 bases between them. CDR3 amino acids: CASSQSSGNTIYF. The CDR3 coding sequence is TGTGCCAGCAGCCAGAGCTCTGGAAACACCATATATTTT.

This clonotype was observed a few times. The gene calls are TRBV11-2 and TRBJ2-7; TRBD2 matches at 11 bases. The CDR3 is made up of 16 amino acids. V shed 4 bases and J 0 bases; nucleotides not matched to a gene: 5. Germline loops: CDR1 SGHAT, CDR2 FQNNGV. CDR3 sequence: CASSSPGLAGSYEQYF. The CDR3 coding sequence is TGTGCCAGCAGCTCCCCCGGACTAGCGGGCTCCTACGAGCAGTACTTC.

V and J are TRBV3-1 and TRBJ2-7, with 9 bases fitting TRBD1. The CDR3 sequence is 14 residues long. From germline, CDR1 is LGHDT and CDR2 YNNKEL (reference sequence). Trimming removed 3 bases from V and 6 bases from J; junction bases left unmatched: 6. CDR3 loop: CASSHSGQGIEQYF. The CDR3 bases are TGTGCCAGCAGCCATTCGGGACAGGGTATCGAGCAGTACTTC.

In its sample, this clonotype was seen many times. The chain carries TRBV6-5 and TRBJ1-1; D is possibly TRBD1 (5 bases). Trimming pared 6 bases from V and 6 bases from J, leaving 14 bases between. The CDR3 contains 13 residues. Germline V gives CDR1 MNHEY, CDR2 SVGAGI. CDR3 nucleotide sequence: TGTGCCAGCAGCGGACAAACCACTTCTGAAGCTTTCTTT. Its translation: CASSGQTTSEAFF.